The entry below gives a single T cell receptor beta chain sequence along with its context. V lost 1 base to trimming and J lost 3 bases, with 24 bases between them. In germline, CDR1 is SGHTA, CDR2 FQGNSA. The CDR3 consists of 20 residues. The data derive from a study of blood T cells in healthy people across ages. Study-level information: Capture via template switching afforded approximately one barcoded beta molecule per two T cells.

A sample-barcoded 5' primer and a J-beta primer mix were used in a second PCR of roughly 7 to 12 cycles. Each cDNA molecule was tagged by a template-switch adaptor that had 12 random nucleotides. TCRdb re-analysed the 5' RACE reads in MiXCR, keeping a single row per CDR3 protein. The table includes about 1.1 million distinct CDR3 sequences, roughly two fifths detected once. Each donor's blood draw was around 10 milliliters of peripheral blood. Total RNA, at least 5.5 micrograms per sample, was extracted from PBMCs. This chain connects TRBV7-2 to TRBJ2-2, with D perhaps TRBD1 or TRBD2 (6 bases each). The material sequenced was blood. The receptor was isolated from a man younger than 30 in good health. The CDR3 region has the DNA TGTGCCAGCAGCTTAGTTCTCTTTTTAGGGGGAGGAGATGACACCGGGGAGCTGTTTTTT. Protein sequence: CASSLVLFLGGGDDTGELFF.